This entry lists 21 T cell receptor beta chains sequenced from one sample in a study of T cell repertoires in cytomegalovirus infection. TCRdb recomputed calls from the reads with MiXCR, one row per CDR3 protein. The sample has roughly 250,000 distinct CDR3 sequences, around an eighth seen once. Material: PBMCs. These receptor sequences come from a human donor in good health (CMV status not recorded). Some clones in this sample may be carry-over from other donors' samples.

This clonotype was counted at least ten times. The rearrangement links TRBV6-2 or TRBV6-3 to TRBJ2-7; TRBD1 matches 9 bases. Trimming cost V 2 bases and J 1 base; bases outside gene matches: 12. Germline-derived CDR1 and CDR2 are MNHEY and SVGEGT. This CDR3 region has 18 residues. CDR3 DNA sequence: TGTGCCAGCAGTTACATGAATGGACAGGGGACCTCTTCCTACGAGCAGTACTTC. It encodes CASSYMNGQGTSSYEQYF.

Ten or more counts support this clonotype. The rearrangement uses TRBV19 and TRBJ1-1; 9 nucleotides align to TRBD1. V was pared by 4 bases and J by 3 bases, with 6 bases of the junction left unmatched. Germline V gene sequence: CDR1 LNHDA, CDR2 SQIVND (reference sequence). The CDR3 is 15 amino acids. The CDR3 region is CASSRRTGADTEAFF. CDR3 coding DNA: TGTGCCAGTAGTAGAAGGACAGGGGCTGACACTGAAGCTTTCTTT.

This clonotype was counted only a few times. This chain connects TRBV20-1 to TRBJ1-5; 7 bases agree with TRBD1. The germline gives CDR1 DFQATT, CDR2 SNEGSKA (reference sequence). The CDR3 loop spans 15 amino acids. Trimming removed 0 bases from V and 7 bases from J; junction bases left unmatched: 9. Here the CDR3 reads CSARDGGRGKQPQHF. CDR3 DNA sequence: TGCAGTGCTAGAGATGGTGGCAGGGGGAAGCAGCCCCAGCATTTT.

This clonotype was recorded at least ten times. The V and J genes are TRBV7-3 and TRBJ1-1; 7 bases map to TRBD1. The CDR3 extends over 13 amino acids. Germline-derived CDR1 and CDR2 are SGHTA and FQGTGA. V shed 5 bases and J 11 bases; nucleotides not matched to a gene: 11. For the CDR3, the DNA is TGTGCCAGCAGCGTCGGGGACAGACAACACGCTTTCTTT. It specifies CASSVGDRQHAFF. Full variable domain (missing parts from reference TRBV7-3 and TRBJ1-1): GAGVSQTPSNKVTEKGKYVELRCDPISGHTALYWYRQSLGQGPEFLIYFQGTGAADDSGLPNDRFFAVRPEGSVSTLKIQRTERGDSAVYLCASSVGDRQHAFFGQGTRLTVV.

This clonotype was counted many times. J is TRBJ2-2 and V is TRBV7-8; TRBD2 matches at 8 bases. This CDR3 spans 17 amino acids. J was trimmed by 5 bases and V by 0 bases; bases with no gene match: 8. In germline, CDR1 is SGHVS, CDR2 FQNEAQ. CDR3 region: CASSLALGLENTGELFF. CDR3 bases: TGTGCCAGCAGCTTAGCACTGGGACTAGAAAATACCGGGGAGCTGTTTTTT.

This clonotype was seen repeatedly, ten times or more. J is TRBJ2-7 and V is TRBV27, with TRBD2 matching 11 bases. V trimming: 5 bases; J trimming: 6 bases; junction bases outside the gene matches: 6. Germline CDR1 reads MNHEY; CDR2 reads SMNVEV (reference sequence). This CDR3 contains 14 residues. The chain's CDR3 is CASSTSSGGFEQYF. CDR3 coding DNA: TGTGCCAGCAGTACCTCTAGCGGGGGGTTCGAGCAGTACTTC.

This clonotype was counted many times. V is TRBV7-2 and J is TRBJ1-2; D gene uncertain. The CDR3 covers 13 residues. The V and J ends lost 1 base and 4 bases respectively, with 7 bases between them. The germline V gene has CDR1 SGHTA and CDR2 FQGNSA. CDR3 bases: TGTGCCAGCAGCTTAGACAGAACCTATGGCTACACCTTC. It codes for CASSLDRTYGYTF.

The chain uses TRBV7-6 and TRBJ2-4; no firm D call. CDR3 length equals 13 residues. CDR1 and CDR2 from the germline V gene are SGHVS and FNYEAQ. Trimming left V 4 bases short and J 8 bases short, with 12 bases between. The CDR3 region is CASSSRHSDIQYF. Here the CDR3 DNA reads TGTGCCAGCAGCTCCCGGCATTCGGACATTCAGTACTTC.

This clonotype was seen at least ten times. The chain recombines TRBV4-3 with TRBJ2-2, with unresolved D. Germline V gives CDR1 LGHNA, CDR2 YSLEER. Trimming left V 0 bases short and J 3 bases short, with 11 bases between. This CDR3 has 16 amino acids. The CDR3 nucleotides read TGCGCCAGCAGCCAAGAGCTAGGACCATACACCGGGGAGCTGTTTTTT. It is translated as CASSQELGPYTGELFF.

This chain uses TRBV3-1 with TRBJ2-5, with TRBD2 matching 8 bases. The junction had 5 bases not matched to a gene; V was cut back by 4 bases and J by 4 bases. In germline, CDR1 is LGHDT, CDR2 YNNKEL (reference sequence). This CDR3 contains 14 residues. The CDR3, as DNA: TGTGCCAGCAGCCCCCGGGAGGGGATAGAGACCCAGTACTTC. Translation gives CASSPREGIETQYF.

This chain connects TRBV19 to TRBJ1-1; unclear D gene. With 2 bases removed from V and 1 base from J, the gap between germline ends came to 8 bases. There are 14 residues in the CDR3. CDR1 and CDR2 (germline): LNHDA, SQIVND (reference sequence). The CDR3 loop is CASSIKRGNTEAFF. CDR3 nucleotides: TGTGCCAGTAGTATAAAGCGAGGGAACACTGAAGCTTTCTTT.

This clonotype was seen at least ten times. This rearrangement joins TRBV7-3 to TRBJ1-1; no clear D. The CDR3 runs 13 residues. CDR1 is SGHTA and CDR2 is FQGTGA in the germline V gene. Trimming took 5 bases from V and 0 from J, leaving 7 bases between them. This CDR3 is CASSISMNTEAFF. As DNA, the CDR3 is TGTGCCAGCAGCATCTCTATGAACACTGAAGCTTTCTTT.

This clonotype came up many times. The V and J genes are TRBV7-2 and TRBJ2-1, with 8 bases lining up with TRBD2. CDR3 length equals 18 residues. The junction had 21 bases not matched to a gene; V was cut back by 5 bases and J by 9 bases. Germline-derived CDR1 and CDR2 are SGHTA and FQGNSA. The CDR3 spells CASSDSRRRLSGSVEQFF. CDR3 DNA sequence: TGTGCCAGCAGCGACAGCCGGAGGCGTTTGAGCGGGAGTGTTGAGCAGTTCTTC.

This clonotype was counted at least ten times. The chain links TRBV11-1 to TRBJ2-1; 9 bases map to TRBD2. Germline V gene lookup returns CDR1 SGHAT and CDR2 FQDESV (reference sequence). This CDR3 has 17 amino acids. The ends lost 3 bases at V and 0 bases at J; junction bases unmatched: 6. CDR3 residues: CASSFLLAGDSYNEQFF. CDR3 DNA: TGTGCCAGCAGCTTCTTACTAGCGGGCGACTCCTACAATGAGCAGTTCTTC.

This clonotype was counted only a few times. The CDR3, as DNA: TGTGCCAGCACCATACAGAATTCACCCCTCCACTTT. It encodes CASTIQNSPLHF. The V call is TRBV28, the J call TRBJ1-6, with D hard to call. Germline CDR1 MDHEN, CDR2 SYDVKM. This CDR3 has 12 amino acids. The germline V and J ends were trimmed by 7 bases and 7 bases, with 8 bases remaining between them. Full variable domain (outside the CDR3, taken from reference TRBV28 and TRBJ1-6): DVKVTQSSRYLVKRTGEKVFLECVQDMDHENMFWYRQDPGLGLRLIYFSYDVKMKEKGDIPEGYSVSREKKERFSLILESASTNQTSMYLCASTIQNSPLHFGNGTRLTVT.

This clonotype was found a few times. The chain combines TRBV6-2 or TRBV6-3 with TRBJ2-5; TRBD2 aligns across 7 bases. V lost 0 bases, J lost 7 bases, and 8 bases stayed unmatched. From germline, CDR1 is MNHEY and CDR2 SVGEGT. The length of the CDR3 is 15 residues. CDR3 in amino acids: CASSYSGGPGGTQYF. CDR3 in DNA: TGTGCCAGCAGTTACTCGGGTGGTCCGGGGGGGACCCAGTACTTC.

J is TRBJ2-5 and V is TRBV9; TRBD1 or TRBD2 may be the D gene (5 bases each). Trimming left V 3 bases short and J 2 bases short, with 11 bases between. Looked up from germline, CDR1 is SGDLS and CDR2 is YYNGEE. The CDR3 runs 14 residues. This CDR3 reads CASSGRDGQETQYF. The CDR3 coding sequence is TGTGCCAGCAGCGGTCGGGACGGACAAGAGACCCAGTACTTC.

The V gene is TRBV20-1, the J gene TRBJ2-5; D unclear. The CDR3 has 11 amino acids. CDR1 is DFQATT and CDR2 is SNEGSKA in the germline V gene (reference sequence). The V and J ends lost 1 base and 6 bases respectively, with 6 bases between them. The CDR3 region is CSARVVKTQYF. The CDR3 bases are TGCAGTGCTAGAGTTGTAAAGACCCAGTACTTC.

This clonotype was found many times. The chain combines TRBV7-2 with TRBJ1-2; 7 bases fit TRBD1. The CDR3 totals 17 residues. The ends lost 1 base at V and 7 bases at J; junction bases unmatched: 15. Germline-derived CDR1 and CDR2 are SGHTA and FQGNSA. The DNA for the CDR3 is TGTGCCAGCAGCTTAGAAACCGGACAGGTGGATTCGAGTGGCTACACCTTC. Encoded protein: CASSLETGQVDSSGYTF.

This clonotype has at least ten counts. The V gene is TRBV28, the J gene TRBJ2-5; no clear D. The germline gives CDR1 MDHEN, CDR2 SYDVKM. The CDR3 contains 11 residues. V was cut by 7 bases and J by 4 bases, with 7 bases left in between. The CDR3 sequence is CASMEIETQYF. CDR3 DNA sequence: TGTGCCAGCATGGAAATAGAGACCCAGTACTTC.

The V and J genes are TRBV6-2 or TRBV6-3 and TRBJ2-3; D gene unclear. V gave up 7 bases and J gave up 4 bases, with 15 bases separating them. CDR1 is MNHEY, CDR2 SVGEGT, per germline. CDR3 size: 14 residues. This CDR3 is CASTWLGRADTQYF. In DNA form, the CDR3 reads TGTGCCAGCACCTGGCTGGGCCGGGCAGATACGCAGTATTTT.